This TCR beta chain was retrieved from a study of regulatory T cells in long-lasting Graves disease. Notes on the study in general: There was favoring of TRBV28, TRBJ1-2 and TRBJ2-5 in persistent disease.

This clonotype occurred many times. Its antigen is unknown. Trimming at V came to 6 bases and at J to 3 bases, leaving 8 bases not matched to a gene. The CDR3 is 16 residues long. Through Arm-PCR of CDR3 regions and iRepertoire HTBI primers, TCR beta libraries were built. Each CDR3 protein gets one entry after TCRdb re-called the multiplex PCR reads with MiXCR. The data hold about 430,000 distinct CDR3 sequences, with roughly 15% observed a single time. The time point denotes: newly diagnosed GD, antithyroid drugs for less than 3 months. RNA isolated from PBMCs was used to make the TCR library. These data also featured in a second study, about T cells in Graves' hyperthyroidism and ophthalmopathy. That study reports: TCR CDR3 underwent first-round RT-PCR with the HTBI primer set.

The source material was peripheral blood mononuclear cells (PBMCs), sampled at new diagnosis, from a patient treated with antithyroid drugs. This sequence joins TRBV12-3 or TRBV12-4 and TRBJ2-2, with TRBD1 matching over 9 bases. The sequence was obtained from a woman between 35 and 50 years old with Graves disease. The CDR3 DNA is TGTGCCAGCAGCTACCGAAGGACAGGGGACACCGGGGAGCTGTTTTTT. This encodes CASSYRRTGDTGELFF.